This T cell receptor (beta chain) stems from a study of blood T cells in healthy people across ages. General study points: Relative to aged donors, long-lived donors carried more naive CD4+ cells and displayed higher diversity. Researchers report that TCR beta diversity correlated strongly with naive T cell percentage. Naive and antigen-experienced cells could not be conclusively compared, given unsorted PBMCs. Diversity estimates drawn from one million T cells were deemed underestimates.

Note on this clonotype: Its specificity is not known.

Alongside a J-beta primer mix, a sample-barcoded 5' primer served in a second PCR lasting roughly 6 to 11 cycles. TCRdb re-analysed the 5' RACE reads in MiXCR, keeping a single row per CDR3 protein. The sample records approximately 2,000,000 distinct CDR3 sequences, 35% to 50% being singletons. Germline CDR1 LNHDA, CDR2 SQIVND (reference sequence). CDR3 length: 15 amino acids. Trimming cost V 3 bases and J 2 bases, with 13 bases left between them. This clonotype was obtained from a human donor in good health. Sequences were obtained from blood. This chain links TRBV19 with TRBJ2-5; tentatively, D is TRBD2 (6 bases). The CDR3 DNA sequence: TGTGCCAGTAGTATGGGAGGTGTACTACAAGAGACCCAGTACTTC. Amino acid sequence: CASSMGGVLQETQYF.